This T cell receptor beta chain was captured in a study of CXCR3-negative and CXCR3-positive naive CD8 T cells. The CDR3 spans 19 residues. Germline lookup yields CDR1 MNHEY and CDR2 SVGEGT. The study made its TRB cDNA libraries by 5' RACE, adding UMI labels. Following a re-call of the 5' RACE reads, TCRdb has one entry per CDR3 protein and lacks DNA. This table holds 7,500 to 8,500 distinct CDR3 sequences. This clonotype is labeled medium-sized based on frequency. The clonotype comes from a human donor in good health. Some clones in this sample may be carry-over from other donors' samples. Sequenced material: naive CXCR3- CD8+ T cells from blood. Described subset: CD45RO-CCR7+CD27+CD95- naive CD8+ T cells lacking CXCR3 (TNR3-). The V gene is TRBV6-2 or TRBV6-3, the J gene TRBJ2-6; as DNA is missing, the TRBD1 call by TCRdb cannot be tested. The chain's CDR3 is CASSYQRQVVRPGANVLTF.